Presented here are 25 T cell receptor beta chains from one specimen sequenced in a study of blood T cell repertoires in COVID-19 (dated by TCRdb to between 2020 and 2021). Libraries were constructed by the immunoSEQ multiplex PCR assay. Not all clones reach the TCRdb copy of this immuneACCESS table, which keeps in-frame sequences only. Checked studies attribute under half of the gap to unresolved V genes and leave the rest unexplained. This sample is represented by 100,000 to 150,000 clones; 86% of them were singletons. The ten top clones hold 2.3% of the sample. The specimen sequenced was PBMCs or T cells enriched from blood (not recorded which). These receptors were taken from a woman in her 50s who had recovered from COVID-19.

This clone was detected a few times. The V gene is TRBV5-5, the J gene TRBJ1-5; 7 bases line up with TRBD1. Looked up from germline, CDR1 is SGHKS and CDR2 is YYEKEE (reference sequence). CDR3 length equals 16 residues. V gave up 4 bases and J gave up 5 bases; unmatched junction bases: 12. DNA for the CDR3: TGTGCCAGCAGCCAAGGGGGCCTCCTGTCACATCAGCCCCAGCATTTT. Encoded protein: CASSQGGLLSHQPQHF.

CDR3 amino acids: CASTFRLAGGRSSYEQYF. In DNA, the CDR3 is TGCGCCAGCACCTTCAGACTAGCGGGGGGCCGGAGCTCCTACGAGCAGTACTTC. The rearrangement links TRBV10-1 to TRBJ2-7, with 13 bases aligning to TRBD2. Trimming at V came to 7 bases and at J to 0 bases, leaving 12 bases not matched to a gene. The CDR3 totals 18 residues. Germline CDR1 WNHNN, CDR2 SYGVQD (reference sequence).

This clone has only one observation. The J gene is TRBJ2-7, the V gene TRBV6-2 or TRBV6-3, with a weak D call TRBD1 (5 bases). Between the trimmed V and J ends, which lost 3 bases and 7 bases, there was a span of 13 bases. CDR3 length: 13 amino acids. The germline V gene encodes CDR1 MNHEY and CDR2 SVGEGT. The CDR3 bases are TGTGCCAGCAGTTATTTCCAGGGCGGTGAGCAGTACTTC. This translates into CASSYFQGGEQYF.

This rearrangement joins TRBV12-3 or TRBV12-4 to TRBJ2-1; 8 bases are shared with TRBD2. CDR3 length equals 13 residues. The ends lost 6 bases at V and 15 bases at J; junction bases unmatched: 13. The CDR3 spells CASRPRLATSPFF. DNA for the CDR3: TGTGCCAGCAGGCCAAGACTAGCGACTAGTCCGTTCTTC.

CDR3 loop: CASSQGDNQPQHF. The CDR3 DNA reads TGTGCCAGCAGCCAGGGAGACAATCAGCCCCAGCATTTT. The chain recombines TRBV3-1 (or the pseudogene TRBV3-2) with TRBJ1-5; D unresolved. V was shortened by 3 bases and J by 3 bases, with 6 bases between the two germline ends. This CDR3 is built from 13 residues. Per germline, CDR1 LGHDT and CDR2 YNNKEL (reference sequence).

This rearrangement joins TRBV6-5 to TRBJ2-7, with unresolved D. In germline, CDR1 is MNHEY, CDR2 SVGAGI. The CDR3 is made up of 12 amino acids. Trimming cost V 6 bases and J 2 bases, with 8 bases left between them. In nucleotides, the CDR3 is TGTGCCAGCAGAACCGGAGCCTACGAGCAGTACTTC. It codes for CASRTGAYEQYF.

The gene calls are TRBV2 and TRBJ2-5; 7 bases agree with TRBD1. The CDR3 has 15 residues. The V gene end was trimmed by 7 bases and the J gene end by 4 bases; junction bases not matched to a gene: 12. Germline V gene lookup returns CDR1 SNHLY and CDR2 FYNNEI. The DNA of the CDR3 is TGTGCCAGCAAAGATAGGGAGACAGGGAGAGAGACCCAGTACTTC. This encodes CASKDRETGRETQYF.

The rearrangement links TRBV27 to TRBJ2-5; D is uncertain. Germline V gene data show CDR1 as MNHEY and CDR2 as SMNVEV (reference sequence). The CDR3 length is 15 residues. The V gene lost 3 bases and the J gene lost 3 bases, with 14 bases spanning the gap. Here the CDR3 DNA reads TGTGCCAGCAGTTTTGGTGGGTACCGGGAAGAGACCCAGTACTTC. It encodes CASSFGGYREETQYF.

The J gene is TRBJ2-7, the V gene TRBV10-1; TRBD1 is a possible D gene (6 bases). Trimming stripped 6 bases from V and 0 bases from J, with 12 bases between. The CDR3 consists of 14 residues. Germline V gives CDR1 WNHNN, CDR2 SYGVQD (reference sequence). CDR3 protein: CASSRTDLSYEQYF. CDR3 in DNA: TGCGCCAGCAGCAGGACAGATCTCTCCTACGAGCAGTACTTC.

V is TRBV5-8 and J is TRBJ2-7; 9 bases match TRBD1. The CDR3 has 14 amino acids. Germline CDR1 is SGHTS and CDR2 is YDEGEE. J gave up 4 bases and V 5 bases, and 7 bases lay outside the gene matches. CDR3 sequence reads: CASSLTGGGYEQYF. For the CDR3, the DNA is TGTGCCAGCAGTCTTACAGGGGGCGGGTACGAGCAGTACTTC.

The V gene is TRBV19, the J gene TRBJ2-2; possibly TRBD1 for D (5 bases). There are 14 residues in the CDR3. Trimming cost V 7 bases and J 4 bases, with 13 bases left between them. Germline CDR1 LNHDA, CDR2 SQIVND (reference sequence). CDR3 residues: CASTPGSSTGELFF. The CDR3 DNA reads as TGTGCCAGTACCCCAGGGTCGAGCACCGGGGAGCTGTTTTTT.

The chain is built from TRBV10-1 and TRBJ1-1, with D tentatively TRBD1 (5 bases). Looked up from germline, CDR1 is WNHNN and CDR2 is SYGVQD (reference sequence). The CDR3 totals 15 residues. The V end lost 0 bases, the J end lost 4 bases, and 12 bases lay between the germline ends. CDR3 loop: CASSESPRGVTEAFF. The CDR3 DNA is TGCGCCAGCAGTGAGTCCCCACGGGGGGTCACTGAAGCTTTCTTT.

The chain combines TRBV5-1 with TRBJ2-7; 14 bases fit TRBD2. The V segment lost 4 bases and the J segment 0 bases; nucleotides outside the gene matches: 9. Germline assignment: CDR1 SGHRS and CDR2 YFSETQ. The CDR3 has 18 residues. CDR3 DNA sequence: TGCGCCAGCAGCCCCGGGACTAGCGGGGGTACACGCTCCTACGAGCAGTACTTC. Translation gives CASSPGTSGGTRSYEQYF.

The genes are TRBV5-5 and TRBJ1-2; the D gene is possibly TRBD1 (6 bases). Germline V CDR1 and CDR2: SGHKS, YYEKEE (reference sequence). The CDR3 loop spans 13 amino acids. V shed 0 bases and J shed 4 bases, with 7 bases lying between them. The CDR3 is CASSLAGVYGYTF. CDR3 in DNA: TGTGCCAGCAGCTTGGCAGGGGTCTATGGCTACACCTTC.

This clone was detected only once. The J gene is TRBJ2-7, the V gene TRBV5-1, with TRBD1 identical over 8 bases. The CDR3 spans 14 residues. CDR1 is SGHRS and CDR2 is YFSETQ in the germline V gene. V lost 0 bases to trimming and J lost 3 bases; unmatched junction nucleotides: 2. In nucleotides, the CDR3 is TGCGCCAGCAGCTTGGGGGGACAGGACTACGAGCAGTACTTC. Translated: CASSLGGQDYEQYF.

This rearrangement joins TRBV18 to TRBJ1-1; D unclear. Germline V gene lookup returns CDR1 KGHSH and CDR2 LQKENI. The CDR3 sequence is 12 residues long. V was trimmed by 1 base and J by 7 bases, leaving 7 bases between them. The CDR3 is CASSPLEVEAFF. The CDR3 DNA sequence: TGTGCCAGCTCACCACTGGAGGTTGAAGCTTTCTTT.

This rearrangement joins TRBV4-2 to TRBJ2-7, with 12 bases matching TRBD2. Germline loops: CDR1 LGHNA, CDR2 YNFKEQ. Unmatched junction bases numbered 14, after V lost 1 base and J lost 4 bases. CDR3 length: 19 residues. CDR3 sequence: CASSQVGTSGSSWAYEQYF. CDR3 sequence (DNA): TGTGCCAGCAGCCAAGTGGGGACTAGCGGGTCCTCCTGGGCGTACGAGCAGTACTTC.

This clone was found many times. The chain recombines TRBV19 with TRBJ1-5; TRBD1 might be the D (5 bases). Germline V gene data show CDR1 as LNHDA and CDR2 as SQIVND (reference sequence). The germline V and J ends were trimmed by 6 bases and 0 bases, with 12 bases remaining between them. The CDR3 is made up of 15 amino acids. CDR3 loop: CASRGSDISNQPQHF. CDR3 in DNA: TGTGCCAGTAGGGGCTCGGACATTAGCAATCAGCCCCAGCATTTT.

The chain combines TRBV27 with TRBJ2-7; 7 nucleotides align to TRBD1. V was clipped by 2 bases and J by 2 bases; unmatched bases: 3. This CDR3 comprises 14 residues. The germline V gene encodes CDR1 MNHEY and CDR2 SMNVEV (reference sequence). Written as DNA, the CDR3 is TGTGCCAGCAGTTTACACGGGACAGCCTACGAGCAGTACTTC. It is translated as CASSLHGTAYEQYF.

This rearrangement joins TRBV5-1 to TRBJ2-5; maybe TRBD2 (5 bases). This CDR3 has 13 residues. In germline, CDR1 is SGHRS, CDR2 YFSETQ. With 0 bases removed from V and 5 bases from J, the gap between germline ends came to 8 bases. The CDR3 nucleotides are TGCGCCAGCAGCTTGGCTAGCTCCGAGACCCAGTACTTC. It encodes CASSLASSETQYF.

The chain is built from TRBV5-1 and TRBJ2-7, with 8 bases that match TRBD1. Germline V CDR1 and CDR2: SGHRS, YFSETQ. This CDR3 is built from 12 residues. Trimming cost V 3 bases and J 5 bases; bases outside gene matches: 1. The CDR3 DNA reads TGCGCCAGCAGCTCGACAGGGGACGAGCAGTACTTC. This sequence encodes CASSSTGDEQYF. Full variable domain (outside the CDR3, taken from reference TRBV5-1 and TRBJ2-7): KAGVTQTPRYLIKTRGQQVTLSCSPISGHRSVSWYQQTPGQGLQFLFEYFSETQRNKGNFPGRFSGRQFSNSRSEMNVSTLELGDSALYLCASSSTGDEQYFGPGTRLTVT.

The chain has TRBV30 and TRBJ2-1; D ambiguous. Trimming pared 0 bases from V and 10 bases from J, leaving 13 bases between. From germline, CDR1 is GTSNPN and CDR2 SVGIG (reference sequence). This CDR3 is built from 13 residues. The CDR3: CAWSVHLRREQFF. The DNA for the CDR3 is TGTGCCTGGAGTGTACATTTGAGGCGCGAGCAGTTCTTC.

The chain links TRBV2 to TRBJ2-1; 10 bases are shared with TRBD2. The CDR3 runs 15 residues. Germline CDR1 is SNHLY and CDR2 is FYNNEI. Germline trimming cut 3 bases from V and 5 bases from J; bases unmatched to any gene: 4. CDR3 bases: TGTGCCAGCAGTGAGGGGACTAGCGCAGACAATGAGCAGTTCTTC. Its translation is CASSEGTSADNEQFF.

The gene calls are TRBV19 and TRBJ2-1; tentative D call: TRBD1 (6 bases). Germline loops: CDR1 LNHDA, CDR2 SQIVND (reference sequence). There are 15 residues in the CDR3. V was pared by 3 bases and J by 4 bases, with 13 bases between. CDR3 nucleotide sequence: TGTGCCAGTAGTATTGCGTCAGGGGCATACAATGAGCAGTTCTTC. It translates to CASSIASGAYNEQFF.

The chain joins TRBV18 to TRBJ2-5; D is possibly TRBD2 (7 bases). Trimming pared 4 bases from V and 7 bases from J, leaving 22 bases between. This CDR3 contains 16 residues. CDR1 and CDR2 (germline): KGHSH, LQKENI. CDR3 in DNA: TGTGCCAGCTCACGCGATAGTCTGGCGGGGGCGTCGACCCAGTACTTC. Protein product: CASSRDSLAGASTQYF.